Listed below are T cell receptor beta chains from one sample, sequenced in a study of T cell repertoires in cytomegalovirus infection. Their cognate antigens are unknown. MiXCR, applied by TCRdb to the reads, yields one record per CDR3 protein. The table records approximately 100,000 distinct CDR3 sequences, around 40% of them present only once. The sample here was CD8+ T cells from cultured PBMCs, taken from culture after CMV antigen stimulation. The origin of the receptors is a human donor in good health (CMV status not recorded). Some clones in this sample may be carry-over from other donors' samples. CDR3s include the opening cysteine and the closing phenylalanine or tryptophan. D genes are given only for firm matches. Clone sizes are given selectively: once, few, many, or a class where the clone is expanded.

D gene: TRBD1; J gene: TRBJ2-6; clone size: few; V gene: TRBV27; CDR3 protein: CASKSDRGLPPGANVLTF; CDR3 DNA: TGTGCCAGCAAATCGGACAGGGGACTCCCTCCTGGGGCCAACGTCCTGACTTTC
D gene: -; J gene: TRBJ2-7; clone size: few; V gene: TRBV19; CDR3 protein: CASSIDGGTGEQYF; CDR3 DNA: TGTGCCAGTAGTATCGATGGGGGTACCGGAGAGCAGTACTTC
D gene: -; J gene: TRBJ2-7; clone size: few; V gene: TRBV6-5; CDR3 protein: CASSLSGVHDFYEQYF; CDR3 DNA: TGTGCCAGCAGTTTAAGTGGGGTCCATGACTTCTACGAGCAGTACTTC
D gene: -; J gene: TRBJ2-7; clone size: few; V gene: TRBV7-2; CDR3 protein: CASSLAGPSYEQYF; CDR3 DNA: TGTGCCAGCAGCTTAGCTGGGCCCTCCTACGAGCAGTACTTC
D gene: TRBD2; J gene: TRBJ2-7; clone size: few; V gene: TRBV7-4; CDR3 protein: CASSESGAYFYEQYF; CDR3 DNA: TGTGCCAGCAGCGAAAGCGGGGCGTACTTTTACGAGCAGTACTTC
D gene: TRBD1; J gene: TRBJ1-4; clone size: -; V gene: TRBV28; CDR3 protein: CASGQVGTGDATNEKLFF; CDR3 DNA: TGTGCCAGCGGACAAGTTGGGACAGGGGATGCAACTAATGAAAAACTGTTTTTT
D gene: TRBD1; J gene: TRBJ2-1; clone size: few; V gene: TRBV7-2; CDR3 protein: CASSRGQGVFNEQFF; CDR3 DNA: TGTGCCAGCAGCCGAGGACAGGGGGTCTTTAATGAGCAGTTCTTC
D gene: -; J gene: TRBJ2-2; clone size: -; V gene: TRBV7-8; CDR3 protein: CASSLARATGGELFF; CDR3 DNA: TGTGCCAGCAGCTTAGCTAGGGCGACGGGCGGGGAGCTGTTTTTT
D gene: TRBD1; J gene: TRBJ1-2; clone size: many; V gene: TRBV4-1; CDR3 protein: CASSQEAGQSLGYTF; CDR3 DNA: TGCGCCAGCAGCCAGGAGGCGGGACAGTCCCTTGGCTACACCTTC
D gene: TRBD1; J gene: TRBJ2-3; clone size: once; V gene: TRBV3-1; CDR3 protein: CASTTGDGTQYF; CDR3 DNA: TGTGCCAGCACGACAGGGGACGGTACGCAGTATTTT
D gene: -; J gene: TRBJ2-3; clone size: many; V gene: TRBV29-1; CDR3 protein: CSPRLDTSPDTQYF; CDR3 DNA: TGCAGCCCGCGTTTGGACACCAGCCCAGATACGCAGTATTTT
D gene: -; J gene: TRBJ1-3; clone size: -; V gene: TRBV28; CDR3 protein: CASSFRGRFNSGNTIYF; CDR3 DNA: TGTGCCAGCAGTTTTAGGGGTCGGTTTAACTCTGGAAACACCATATATTTT
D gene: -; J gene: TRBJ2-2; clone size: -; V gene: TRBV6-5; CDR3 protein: CASSYSGDGELFF; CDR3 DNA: TGTGCCAGCAGTTACTCGGGGGACGGGGAGCTGTTTTTT
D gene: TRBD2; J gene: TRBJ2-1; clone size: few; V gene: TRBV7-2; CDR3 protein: CASSLRVAGGPQNEQFF; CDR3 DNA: TGTGCCAGCAGTCTTCGGGTAGCGGGGGGGCCGCAAAATGAGCAGTTCTTC
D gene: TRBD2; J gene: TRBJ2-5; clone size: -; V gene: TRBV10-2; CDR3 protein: CAARTSGGAETQYF; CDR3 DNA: TGCGCCGCCCGGACTAGCGGGGGGGCAGAGACCCAGTACTTC
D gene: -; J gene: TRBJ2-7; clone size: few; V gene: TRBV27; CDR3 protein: CASSLTGAPLYEQYF; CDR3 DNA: TGTGCCAGCAGTTTAACAGGAGCCCCCCTCTACGAGCAGTACTTC
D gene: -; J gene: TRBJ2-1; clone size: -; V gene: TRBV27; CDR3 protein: CASSLPATKVPYNEQFF; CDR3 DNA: TGTGCCAGCAGCCTCCCTGCGACGAAAGTGCCCTACAATGAGCAGTTCTTC
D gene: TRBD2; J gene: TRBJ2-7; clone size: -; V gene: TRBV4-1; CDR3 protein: CASSQEPTSGYEQYF; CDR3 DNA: TGCGCCAGCAGCCAAGAACCCACTAGCGGGTACGAGCAGTACTTC
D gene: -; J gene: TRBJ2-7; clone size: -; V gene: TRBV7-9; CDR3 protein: CASSHNPEVEQYF; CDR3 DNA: TGTGCCAGCAGCCACAACCCAGAGGTCGAGCAGTACTTC
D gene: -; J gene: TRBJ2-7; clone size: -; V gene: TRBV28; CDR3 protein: CASTREGADEQYF; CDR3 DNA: TGTGCCAGCACCCGGGAAGGGGCCGACGAGCAGTACTTC
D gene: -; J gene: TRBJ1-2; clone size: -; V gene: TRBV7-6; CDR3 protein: CASSPLVGGNYGYTF; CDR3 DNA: TGTGCCAGCAGCCCGTTGGTGGGGGGCAACTATGGCTACACCTTC
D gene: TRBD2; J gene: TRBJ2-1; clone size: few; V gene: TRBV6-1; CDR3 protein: CASSDGTSGDNEQFF; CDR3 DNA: TGTGCCAGCAGTGACGGGACTAGCGGGGACAATGAGCAGTTCTTC
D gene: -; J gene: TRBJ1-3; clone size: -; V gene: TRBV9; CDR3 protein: CASSPRASSGNTIYF; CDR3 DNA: TGTGCCAGCAGCCCTAGAGCGAGCTCTGGAAACACCATATATTTT
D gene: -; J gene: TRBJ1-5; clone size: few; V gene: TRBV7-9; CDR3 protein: CASRNGDQPQHF; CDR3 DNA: TGTGCCAGCAGAAACGGCGATCAGCCCCAGCATTTT
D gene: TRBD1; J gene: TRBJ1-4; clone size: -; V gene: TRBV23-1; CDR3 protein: CASSQDRGVCEKLFF; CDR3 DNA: TGCGCCAGCAGTCAAGACAGGGGGGTCTGCGAAAAACTGTTTTTT
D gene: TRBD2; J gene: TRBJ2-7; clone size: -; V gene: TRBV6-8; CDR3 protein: CASELAGGQVSYEQYF; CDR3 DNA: TGTGCCAGCGAACTAGCGGGGGGACAAGTCTCCTACGAGCAGTACTTC
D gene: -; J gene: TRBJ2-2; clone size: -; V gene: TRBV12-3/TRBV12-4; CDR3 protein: CASTPGTGELFF; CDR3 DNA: TGTGCCAGCACCCCCGGCACCGGGGAGCTGTTTTTT
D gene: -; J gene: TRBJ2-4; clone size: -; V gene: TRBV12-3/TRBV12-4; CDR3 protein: CASSFLGPGNIQYF; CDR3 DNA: TGTGCCAGCAGTTTTCTGGGGCCGGGAAACATTCAGTACTTC
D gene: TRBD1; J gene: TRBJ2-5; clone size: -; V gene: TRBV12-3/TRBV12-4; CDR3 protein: CASTLGDRGIAQETQYF; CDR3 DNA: TGTGCCAGCACCTTGGGGGACAGGGGAATTGCCCAAGAGACCCAGTACTTC
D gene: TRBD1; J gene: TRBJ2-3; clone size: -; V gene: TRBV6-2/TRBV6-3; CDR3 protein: CASSYYRQGADTQYF; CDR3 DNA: TGTGCCAGCAGTTACTATCGACAGGGCGCAGATACGCAGTATTTT
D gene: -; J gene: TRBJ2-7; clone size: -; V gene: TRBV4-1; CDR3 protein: CASSQGPAAGSLSYEQYF; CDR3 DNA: TGCGCCAGCAGCCAAGGCCCGGCGGCCGGGTCCCTCTCCTACGAGCAGTACTTC
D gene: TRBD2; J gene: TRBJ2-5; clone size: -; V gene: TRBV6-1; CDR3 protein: CASSEAQALWWGGETQYF; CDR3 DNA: TGTGCCAGCAGTGAAGCGCAGGCTCTCTGGTGGGGAGGGGAGACCCAGTACTTC
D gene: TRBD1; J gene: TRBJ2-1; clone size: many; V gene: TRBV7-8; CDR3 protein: CASTGTGFNEQFF; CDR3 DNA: TGTGCCAGCACAGGGACAGGTTTTAATGAGCAGTTCTTC
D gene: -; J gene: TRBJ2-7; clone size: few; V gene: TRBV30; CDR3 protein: CAWSGLAYTYEQYF; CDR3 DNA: TGTGCCTGGAGTGGGTTAGCGTATACCTACGAGCAGTACTTC
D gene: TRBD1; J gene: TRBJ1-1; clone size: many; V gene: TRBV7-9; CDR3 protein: CASSPQGETEAFF; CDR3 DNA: TGTGCCAGCAGCCCTCAGGGGGAGACTGAAGCTTTCTTT
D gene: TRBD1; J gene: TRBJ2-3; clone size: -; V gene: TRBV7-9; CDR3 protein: CASSSGQGADTQYF; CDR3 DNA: TGTGCCAGCAGCTCGGGACAGGGTGCAGATACGCAGTATTTT
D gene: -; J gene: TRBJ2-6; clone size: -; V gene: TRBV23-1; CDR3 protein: CARPNSSGANVLTF; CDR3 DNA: TGCGCCAGGCCCAATAGCTCTGGGGCCAACGTCCTGACTTTC
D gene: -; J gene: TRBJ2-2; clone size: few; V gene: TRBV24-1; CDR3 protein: CATSDLLGGELFF; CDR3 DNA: TGTGCCACCAGTGATTTGCTCGGCGGGGAGCTGTTTTTT
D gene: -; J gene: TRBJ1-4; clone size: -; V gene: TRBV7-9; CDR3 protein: CASSYPRLDNEKLFF; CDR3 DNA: TGTGCCAGCAGCTACCCTCGTCTTGATAATGAAAAACTGTTTTTT
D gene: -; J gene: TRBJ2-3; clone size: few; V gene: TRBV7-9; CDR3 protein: CASSFGIGADTQYF; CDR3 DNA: TGTGCCAGCAGCTTTGGGATAGGGGCAGATACGCAGTATTTT
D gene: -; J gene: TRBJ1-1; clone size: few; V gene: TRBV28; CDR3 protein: CASSLVGDTEAFF; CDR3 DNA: TGTGCCAGCAGTTTGGTCGGGGACACTGAAGCTTTCTTT
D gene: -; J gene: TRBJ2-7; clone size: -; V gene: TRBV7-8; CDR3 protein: CASSLYEGGYEQYF; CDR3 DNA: TGTGCCAGCAGCTTATATGAAGGAGGCTACGAGCAGTACTTC
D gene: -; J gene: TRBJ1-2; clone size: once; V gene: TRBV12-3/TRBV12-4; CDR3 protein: CASRSPREGRHYGYTF; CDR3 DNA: TGTGCCAGCAGATCTCCCCGGGAAGGGAGGCACTATGGCTACACCTTC
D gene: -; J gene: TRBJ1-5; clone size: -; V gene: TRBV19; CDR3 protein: CASSIDAPTGTSNQPQHF; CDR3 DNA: TGTGCCAGTAGTATAGACGCTCCCACGGGTACGAGCAATCAGCCCCAGCATTTT
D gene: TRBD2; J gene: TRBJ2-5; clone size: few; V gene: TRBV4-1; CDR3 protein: CASSQGGTSGETQYF; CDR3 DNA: TGCGCCAGCAGCCAAGGAGGGACTAGCGGAGAGACCCAGTACTTC
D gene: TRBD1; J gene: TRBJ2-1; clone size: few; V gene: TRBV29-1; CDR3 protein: CSVERGQGQNEQFF; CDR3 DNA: TGCAGCGTCGAAAGGGGACAGGGGCAGAATGAGCAGTTCTTC
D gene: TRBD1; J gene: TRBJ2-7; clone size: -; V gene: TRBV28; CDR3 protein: CASSSPDRGSSYEQYF; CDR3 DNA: TGTGCCAGCAGTTCCCCGGACAGGGGATCCTCCTACGAGCAGTACTTC
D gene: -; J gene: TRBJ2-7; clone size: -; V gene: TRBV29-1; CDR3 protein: CSVLNREVDEQYF; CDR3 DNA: TGCAGCGTGCTCAACCGGGAAGTCGACGAGCAGTACTTC
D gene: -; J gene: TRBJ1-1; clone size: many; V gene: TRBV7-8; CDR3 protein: CASSGKTGLNTEAFF; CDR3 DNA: TGTGCCAGCAGCGGGAAGACAGGTTTGAACACTGAAGCTTTCTTT
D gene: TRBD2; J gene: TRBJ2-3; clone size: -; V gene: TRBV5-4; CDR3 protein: CASQAPAGGPDTQYF; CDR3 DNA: TGTGCCAGCCAAGCCCCGGCGGGGGGGCCGGATACGCAGTATTTT
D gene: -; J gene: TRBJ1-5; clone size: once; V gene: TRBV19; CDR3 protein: CASKLGEQPQHF; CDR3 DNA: TGTGCCAGTAAACTGGGGGAGCAGCCCCAGCATTTT
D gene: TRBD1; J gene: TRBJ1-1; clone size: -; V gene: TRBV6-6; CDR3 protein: CASCPGNRGSGTEAFF; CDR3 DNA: TGTGCCAGCTGCCCCGGGAACAGGGGTTCCGGGACTGAAGCTTTCTTT
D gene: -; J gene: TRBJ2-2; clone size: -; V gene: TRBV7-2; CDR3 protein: CASSRWTGELFF; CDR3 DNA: TGTGCCAGCAGCCGATGGACCGGGGAGCTGTTTTTT
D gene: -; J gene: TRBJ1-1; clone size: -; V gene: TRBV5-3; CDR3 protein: CASSLDLGATEAFF; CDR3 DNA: TGTGCCAGCAGCTTGGACCTCGGGGCCACTGAAGCTTTCTTT
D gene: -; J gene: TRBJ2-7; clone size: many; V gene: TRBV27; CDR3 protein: CASSQGGPNEQYF; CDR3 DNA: TGTGCCAGCAGCCAGGGGGGACCGAACGAGCAGTACTTC
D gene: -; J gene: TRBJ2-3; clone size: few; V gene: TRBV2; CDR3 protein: CASSETTADTQYF; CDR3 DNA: TGTGCCAGCAGTGAAACAACCGCAGATACGCAGTATTTT
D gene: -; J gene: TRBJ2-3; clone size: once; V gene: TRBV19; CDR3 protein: CASNMGVSHTDTQYF; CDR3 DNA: TGTGCCAGTAACATGGGGGTGTCACACACAGATACGCAGTATTTT
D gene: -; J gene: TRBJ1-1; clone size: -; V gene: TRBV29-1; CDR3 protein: CSVAGGTSEAFF; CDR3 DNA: TGCAGCGTTGCCGGGGGGACAAGTGAAGCTTTCTTT
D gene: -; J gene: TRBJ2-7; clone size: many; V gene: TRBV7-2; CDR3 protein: CASSLNPGITNEQYF; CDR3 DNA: TGTGCCAGCAGCTTAAATCCAGGGATTACCAACGAGCAGTACTTC
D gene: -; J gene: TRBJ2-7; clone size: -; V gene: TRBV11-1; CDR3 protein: CASSLPEAREQYF; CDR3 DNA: TGTGCCAGCAGCTTACCTGAGGCTCGCGAGCAGTACTTC